The TCR beta chain under discussion was sequenced for a study of beta chain features in type 1 diabetes. Findings and caveats of the study: Insertions at VDJ junctions were less frequent in type 1 diabetes patients. These patients also deleted more nucleotides at the same junctions. In comparison with healthy donors, patients had naive, central memory and Treg TCRB repertoires that appeared more similar. Across all four CD4+ subsets, people with type 1 diabetes showed modestly shorter TCRB CDR3s.

The CDR3 sequence is 15 residues long. V dropped 5 bases and J dropped 8; count of bases not matched to a gene: 12. Germline CDR1 and CDR2: SEHNR and FQNEAQ (reference sequence). Expressed TCRB transcripts were sequenced because the entire RNA isolate underwent reverse transcription. The method was immunoSEQ multiplex PCR; TCRdb's version includes in-frame clones alone and lacks a portion of them. The sample has 300,000 to 400,000 clones; approximately 12% are singletons. To note about this clone: Its antigen is still unknown.

V gene TRBV7-9 combines with J gene TRBJ2-3; 8 bases fit TRBD2. Sequenced sample: naive CD4+ T cells from blood. This clonotype originated in a woman between 18 and 29 years old with type 1 diabetes. The chain's CDR3 is CASSPPPAGVGTQYF. CDR3 nucleotide sequence: TGTGCCAGCAGCCCCCCGCCAGCGGGAGTGGGTACGCAGTATTTT.